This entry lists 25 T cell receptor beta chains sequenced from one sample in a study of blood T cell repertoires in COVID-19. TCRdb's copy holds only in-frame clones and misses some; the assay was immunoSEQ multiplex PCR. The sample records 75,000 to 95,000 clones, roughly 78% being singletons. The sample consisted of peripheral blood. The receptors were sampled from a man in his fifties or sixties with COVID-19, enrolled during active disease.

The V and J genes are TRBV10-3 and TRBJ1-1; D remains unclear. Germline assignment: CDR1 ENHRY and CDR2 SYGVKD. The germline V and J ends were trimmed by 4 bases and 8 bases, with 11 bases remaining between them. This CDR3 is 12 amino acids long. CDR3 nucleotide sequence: TGTGCCATCAGTGTCCCGGGTGGGGAAGCTTTCTTT. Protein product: CAISVPGGEAFF.

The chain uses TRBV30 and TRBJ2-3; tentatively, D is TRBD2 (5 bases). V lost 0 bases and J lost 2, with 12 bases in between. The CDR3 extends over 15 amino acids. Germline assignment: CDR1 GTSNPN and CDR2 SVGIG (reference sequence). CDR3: CAWSVLVAATDTQYF. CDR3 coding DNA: TGTGCCTGGAGTGTACTAGTGGCAGCCACAGATACGCAGTATTTT. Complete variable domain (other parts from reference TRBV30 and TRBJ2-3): SQTIHQWPATLVQPVGSPLSLECTVEGTSNPNLYWYRQAAGRGLQLLFYSVGIGQISSEVPQNLSASRPQDRQFILSSKKLLLSDSGFYLCAWSVLVAATDTQYFGPGTRLTVL.

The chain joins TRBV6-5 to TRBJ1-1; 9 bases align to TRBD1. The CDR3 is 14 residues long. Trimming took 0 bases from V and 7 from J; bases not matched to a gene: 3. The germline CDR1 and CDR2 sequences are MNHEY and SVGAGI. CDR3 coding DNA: TGTGCCAGCAGTTACTCCACAGGGGGCGTTGAAGCTTTCTTT. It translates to CASSYSTGGVEAFF.

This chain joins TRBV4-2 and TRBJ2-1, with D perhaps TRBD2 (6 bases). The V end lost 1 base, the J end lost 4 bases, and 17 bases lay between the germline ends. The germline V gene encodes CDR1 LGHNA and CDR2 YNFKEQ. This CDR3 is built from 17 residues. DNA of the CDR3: TGTGCCAGCAGCCAAGGTTTTTCGGGAGTGAAATACAATGAGCAGTTCTTC. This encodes CASSQGFSGVKYNEQFF.

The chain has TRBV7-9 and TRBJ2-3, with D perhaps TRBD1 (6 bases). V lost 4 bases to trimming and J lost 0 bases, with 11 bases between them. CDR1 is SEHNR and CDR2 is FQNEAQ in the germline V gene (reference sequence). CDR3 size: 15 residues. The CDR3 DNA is TGTGCCAGCAGCTCCGGACAGTCTAGCACAGATACGCAGTATTTT. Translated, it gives CASSSGQSSTDTQYF. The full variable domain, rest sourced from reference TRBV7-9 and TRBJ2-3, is DTGVSQNPRHKITKRGQNVTFRCDPISEHNRLYWYRQTLGQGPEFLTYFQNEAQLEKSRLLSDRFSAERPKGSFSTLEIQRTEQGDSAMYLCASSSGQSSTDTQYFGPGTRLTVL.

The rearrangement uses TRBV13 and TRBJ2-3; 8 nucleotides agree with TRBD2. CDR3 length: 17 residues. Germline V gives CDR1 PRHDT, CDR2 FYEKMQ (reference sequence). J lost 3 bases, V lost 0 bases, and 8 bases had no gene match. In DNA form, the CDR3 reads TGTGCCAGCAGCTTAGGCGCCTTCGGGAGGGGTACAGATACGCAGTATTTT. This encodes CASSLGAFGRGTDTQYF.

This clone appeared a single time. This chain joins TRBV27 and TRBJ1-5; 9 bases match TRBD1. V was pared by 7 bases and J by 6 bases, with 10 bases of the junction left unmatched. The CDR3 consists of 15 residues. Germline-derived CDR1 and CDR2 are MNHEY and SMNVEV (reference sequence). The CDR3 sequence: CASKRGQGESQPQHF. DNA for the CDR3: TGTGCCAGCAAAAGGGGACAGGGTGAAAGTCAGCCCCAGCATTTT.

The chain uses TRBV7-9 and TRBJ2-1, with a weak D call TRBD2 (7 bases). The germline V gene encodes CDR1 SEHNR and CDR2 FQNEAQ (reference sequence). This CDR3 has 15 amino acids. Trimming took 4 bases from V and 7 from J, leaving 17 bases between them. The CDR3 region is CASSYGGARRNEQFF. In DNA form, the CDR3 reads TGTGCCAGCAGCTATGGGGGGGCCAGGAGAAATGAGCAGTTCTTC.

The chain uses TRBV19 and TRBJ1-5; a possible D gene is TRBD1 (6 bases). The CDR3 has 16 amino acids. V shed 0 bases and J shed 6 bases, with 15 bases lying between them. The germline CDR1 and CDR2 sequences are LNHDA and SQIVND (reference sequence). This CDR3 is CASSIDPGAGGQPQHF. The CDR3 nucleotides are TGTGCCAGTAGTATAGATCCGGGGGCGGGGGGTCAGCCCCAGCATTTT.

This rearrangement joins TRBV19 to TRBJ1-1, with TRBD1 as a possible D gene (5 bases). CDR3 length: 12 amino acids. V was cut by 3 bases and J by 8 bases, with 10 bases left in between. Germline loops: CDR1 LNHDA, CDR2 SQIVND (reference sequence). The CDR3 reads CASSMGGAEAFF. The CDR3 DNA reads TGTGCCAGTAGTATGGGAGGGGCGGAAGCTTTCTTT.

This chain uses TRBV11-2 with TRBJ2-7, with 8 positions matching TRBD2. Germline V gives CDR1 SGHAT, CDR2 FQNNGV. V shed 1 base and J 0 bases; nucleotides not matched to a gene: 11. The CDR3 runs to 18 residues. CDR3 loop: CASSLAAASGSSSYEQYF. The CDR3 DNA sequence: TGTGCCAGCAGCTTAGCGGCGGCGAGCGGGAGCAGCTCCTACGAGCAGTACTTC.

The CDR3 DNA follows: TGTGCCAGCAGCGTAGAGGGTAGCGGGGGGGCCACCCTAGAGACCCAGTACTTC. Translation: CASSVEGSGGATLETQYF. The rearrangement links TRBV9 to TRBJ2-5, with 11 bases that match TRBD2. Germline V CDR1 and CDR2: SGDLS, YYNGEE. The V segment lost 0 bases and the J segment 4 bases; nucleotides outside the gene matches: 11. This CDR3 spans 18 amino acids.

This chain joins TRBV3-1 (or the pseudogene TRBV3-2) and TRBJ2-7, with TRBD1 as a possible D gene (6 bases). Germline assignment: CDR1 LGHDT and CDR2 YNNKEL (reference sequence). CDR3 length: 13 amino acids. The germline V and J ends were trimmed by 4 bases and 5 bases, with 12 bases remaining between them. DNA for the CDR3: TGTGCCAGCAGCCGGACACAGGGAAACGAGCAGTACTTC. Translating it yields CASSRTQGNEQYF.

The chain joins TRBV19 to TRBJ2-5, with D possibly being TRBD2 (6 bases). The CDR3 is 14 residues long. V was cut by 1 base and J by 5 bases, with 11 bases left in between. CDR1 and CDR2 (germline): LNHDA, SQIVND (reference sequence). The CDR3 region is CASSIAAGSETQYF. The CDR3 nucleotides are TGTGCCAGTAGTATAGCGGCGGGAAGCGAGACCCAGTACTTC.

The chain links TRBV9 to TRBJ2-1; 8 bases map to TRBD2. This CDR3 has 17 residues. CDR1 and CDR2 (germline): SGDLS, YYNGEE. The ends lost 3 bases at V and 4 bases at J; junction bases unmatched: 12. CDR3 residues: CASSALSGAGAYNEQFF. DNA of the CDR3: TGTGCCAGCAGCGCCCTTTCAGGAGCGGGAGCTTACAATGAGCAGTTCTTC.

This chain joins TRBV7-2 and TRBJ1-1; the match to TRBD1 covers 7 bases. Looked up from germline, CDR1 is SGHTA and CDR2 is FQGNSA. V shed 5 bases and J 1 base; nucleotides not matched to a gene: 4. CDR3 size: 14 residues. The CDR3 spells CASSPGQKNTEAFF. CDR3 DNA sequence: TGTGCCAGCAGCCCGGGACAGAAGAACACTGAAGCTTTCTTT.

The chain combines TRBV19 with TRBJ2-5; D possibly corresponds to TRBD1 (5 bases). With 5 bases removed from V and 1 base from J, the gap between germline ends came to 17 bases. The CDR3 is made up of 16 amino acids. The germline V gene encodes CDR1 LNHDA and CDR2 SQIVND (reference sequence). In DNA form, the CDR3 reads TGTGCCAGTAGTCTTCAGGGATCCACGGCCCAAGAGACCCAGTACTTC. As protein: CASSLQGSTAQETQYF.

CDR3 nucleotides: TGTGCCAGCAGTTTTGGGGGGTACACTGAAGCTTTCTTT. Translation gives CASSFGGYTEAFF. The V call is TRBV12-3 or TRBV12-4, the J call TRBJ1-1; possible D gene TRBD1, 5 bases. CDR3 length: 13 residues. V was clipped by 3 bases and J by 3 bases, with 8 bases between them.

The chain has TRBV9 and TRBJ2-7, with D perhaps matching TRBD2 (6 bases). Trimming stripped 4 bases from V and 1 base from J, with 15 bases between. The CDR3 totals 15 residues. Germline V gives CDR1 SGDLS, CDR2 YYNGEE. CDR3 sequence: CASSPQGGRSYEQYF. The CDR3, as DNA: TGTGCCAGCAGCCCCCAGGGAGGCAGGTCCTACGAGCAGTACTTC.

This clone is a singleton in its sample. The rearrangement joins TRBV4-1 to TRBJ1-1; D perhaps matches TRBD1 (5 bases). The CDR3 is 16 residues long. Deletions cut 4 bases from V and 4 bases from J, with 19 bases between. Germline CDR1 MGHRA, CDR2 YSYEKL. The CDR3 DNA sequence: TGCGCCAGCAGCCTAGTTATTAGTGGGGGGAGCACTGAAGCTTTCTTT. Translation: CASSLVISGGSTEAFF.

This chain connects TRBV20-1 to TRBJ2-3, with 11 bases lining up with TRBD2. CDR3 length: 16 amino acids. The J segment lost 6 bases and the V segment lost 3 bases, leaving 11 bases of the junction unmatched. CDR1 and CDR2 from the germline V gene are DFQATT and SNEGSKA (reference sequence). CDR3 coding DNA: TGCAGTGCTAGTGCGCCCTCACTAGCGGGAGCTGATACGCAGTATTTT. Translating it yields CSASAPSLAGADTQYF.

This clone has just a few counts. CDR3 bases: TGTGCCAGCAGCCCTCGACAGGGTATCACCGGGGAGCTGTTTTTT. Protein: CASSPRQGITGELFF. The chain is built from TRBV9 and TRBJ2-2, with 7 bases aligning to TRBD1. The CDR3 is made up of 15 amino acids. After removal of 4 bases from V and 4 bases from J, the junction contained 7 bases not matched to a gene. CDR1 is SGDLS and CDR2 is YYNGEE in the germline V gene.

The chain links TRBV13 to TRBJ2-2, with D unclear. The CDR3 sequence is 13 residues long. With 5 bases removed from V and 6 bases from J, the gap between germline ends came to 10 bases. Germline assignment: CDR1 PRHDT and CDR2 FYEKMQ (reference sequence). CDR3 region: CASSVSSPGELFF. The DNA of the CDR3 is TGTGCCAGCAGCGTTAGCAGTCCCGGGGAGCTGTTTTTT.

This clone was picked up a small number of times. CDR3 in amino acids: CASSPGRISTGELFF. CDR3 nucleotide sequence: TGTGCCAGCAGTCCAGGGAGGATAAGCACCGGGGAGCTGTTTTTT. V is TRBV11-3 and J is TRBJ2-2, with D possibly being TRBD2 (6 bases). V was shortened by 6 bases and J by 4 bases, with 15 bases between the two germline ends. The CDR3 is made up of 15 amino acids. Germline lookup yields CDR1 SGHNT and CDR2 YENEEA.

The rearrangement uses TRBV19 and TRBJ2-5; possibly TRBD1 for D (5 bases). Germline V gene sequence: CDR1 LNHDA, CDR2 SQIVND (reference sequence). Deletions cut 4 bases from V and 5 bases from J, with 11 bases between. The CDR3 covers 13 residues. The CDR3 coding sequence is TGTGCCAGTAGTACCACAGGTTTTGAGACCCAGTACTTC. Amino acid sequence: CASSTTGFETQYF.